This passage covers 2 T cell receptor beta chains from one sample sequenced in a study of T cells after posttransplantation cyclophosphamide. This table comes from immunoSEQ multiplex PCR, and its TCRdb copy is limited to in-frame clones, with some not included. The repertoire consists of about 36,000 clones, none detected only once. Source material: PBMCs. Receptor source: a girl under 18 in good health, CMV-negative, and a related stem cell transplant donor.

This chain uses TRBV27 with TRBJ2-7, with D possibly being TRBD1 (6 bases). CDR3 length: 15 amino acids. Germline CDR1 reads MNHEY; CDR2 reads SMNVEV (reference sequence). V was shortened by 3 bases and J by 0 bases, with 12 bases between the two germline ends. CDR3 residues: CASSFHRDNSYEQYF. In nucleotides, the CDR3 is TGTGCCAGCAGTTTCCACCGGGACAACTCCTACGAGCAGTACTTC.

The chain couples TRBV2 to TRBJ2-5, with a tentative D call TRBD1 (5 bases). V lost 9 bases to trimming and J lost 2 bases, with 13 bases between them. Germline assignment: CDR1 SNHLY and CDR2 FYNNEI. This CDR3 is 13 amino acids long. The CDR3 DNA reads TGTGCCAGTAGGACAAACCTACAAGAGACCCAGTACTTC. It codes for CASRTNLQETQYF.